This is a list of T cell receptor beta chains from one sample in a study of blood T cell repertoires in COVID-19. Measured with immunoSEQ multiplex PCR; TCRdb has only the in-frame clones, and not every one. The sample has 160,000 or so clones, around 80% seen once. The specimen sequenced was PBMCs or T cells enriched from blood (not recorded which). These TCRs come from a woman aged 45-59 years who had recovered from COVID-19. Both conserved end residues are part of each CDR3. Each record gives: CDR3 protein, CDR3 DNA, clone size, J gene, V gene, D gene. D genes are given only for firm matches. The size entry is marked missing in some rows and otherwise reads once, few, many or a size class.

cdr3_aa: CASSPDRDPEKLFF; cdr3_nt: TGTGCCAGCAGCCCAGACAGGGACCCTGAAAAACTGTTTTTT; clone_size: NA; j_call: TRBJ1-4; v_call: TRBV7-2; d_call: TRBD1
cdr3_aa: CATSRVNNEQFF; cdr3_nt: TGTGCCACCAGCAGAGTTAACAATGAGCAGTTCTTC; clone_size: NA; j_call: TRBJ2-1; v_call: TRBV15; d_call: NA
cdr3_aa: CASSFNPGLAGGGKNIQYF; cdr3_nt: TGTGCCAGCAGCTTCAATCCGGGACTAGCGGGAGGGGGCAAAAACATTCAGTACTTC; clone_size: NA; j_call: TRBJ2-4; v_call: TRBV11-2; d_call: TRBD2
cdr3_aa: CASSKGLCSYNEQFF; cdr3_nt: TGTGCCAGCAGCAAAGGACTTTGCTCCTACAATGAGCAGTTCTTC; clone_size: NA; j_call: TRBJ2-1; v_call: TRBV21-1; d_call: NA
cdr3_aa: CASSLQTSGSDEQYF; cdr3_nt: TGCGCCAGCAGCTTGCAGACTAGCGGGAGTGACGAGCAGTACTTC; clone_size: NA; j_call: TRBJ2-7; v_call: TRBV5-1; d_call: TRBD2
cdr3_aa: CASSSGQGRQKLFF; cdr3_nt: TGTGCCAGCAGCTCAGGACAGGGAAGACAAAAACTGTTTTTT; clone_size: NA; j_call: TRBJ1-4; v_call: TRBV7-2; d_call: TRBD1
cdr3_aa: CASSPHLAGGGRDEQFF; cdr3_nt: TGTGCCAGCAGCCCCCACCTAGCGGGGGGCGGGCGGGATGAGCAGTTCTTC; clone_size: few; j_call: TRBJ2-1; v_call: TRBV4-2; d_call: TRBD2
cdr3_aa: CASSHAGGTEAFF; cdr3_nt: TGTGCCAGCAGTCACGCGGGGGGGACTGAAGCTTTCTTT; clone_size: NA; j_call: TRBJ1-1; v_call: TRBV7-3; d_call: NA
cdr3_aa: CASSLSPGVDQPQHF; cdr3_nt: TGTGCCAGCAGCTTATCCCCCGGGGTCGATCAGCCCCAGCATTTT; clone_size: NA; j_call: TRBJ1-5; v_call: TRBV11-2; d_call: NA
cdr3_aa: CSAGRDNAYTF; cdr3_nt: TGCAGCGCTGGAAGGGACAATGCCTACACCTTC; clone_size: NA; j_call: TRBJ1-2; v_call: TRBV29-1; d_call: NA
cdr3_aa: CASSRWGAGYTF; cdr3_nt: TGTGCCAGCAGTAGGTGGGGCGCGGGCTACACCTTC; clone_size: few; j_call: TRBJ1-2; v_call: TRBV28; d_call: NA
cdr3_aa: CSVEDIRVGNEQFF; cdr3_nt: TGCAGCGTTGAGGACATCAGGGTCGGGAATGAGCAGTTCTTC; clone_size: once; j_call: TRBJ2-1; v_call: TRBV29-1; d_call: NA
cdr3_aa: CASSQRELAGGPRPQETQYF; cdr3_nt: TGTGCCAGCAGCCAGAGGGAGCTAGCGGGAGGGCCAAGACCGCAAGAGACCCAGTACTTC; clone_size: NA; j_call: TRBJ2-5; v_call: TRBV16; d_call: TRBD2
cdr3_aa: CASSSGGGYGYTF; cdr3_nt: TGTGCCAGCTCATCAGGGGGCGGGTATGGCTACACCTTC; clone_size: NA; j_call: TRBJ1-2; v_call: TRBV18; d_call: TRBD1
cdr3_aa: CASSFRTGNKNIQYF; cdr3_nt: TGTGCCAGCAGCTTCAGGACAGGGAACAAAAACATTCAGTACTTC; clone_size: NA; j_call: TRBJ2-4; v_call: TRBV13; d_call: TRBD1
cdr3_aa: CASRFGNARGYTF; cdr3_nt: TGTGCAAGTCGCTTCGGTAATGCCCGTGGCTACACCTTC; clone_size: NA; j_call: TRBJ1-2; v_call: TRBV12-2; d_call: NA
cdr3_aa: CASRASGRPFYEQYF; cdr3_nt: TGTGCCAGCAGAGCTAGCGGGAGGCCTTTTTACGAGCAGTACTTC; clone_size: NA; j_call: TRBJ2-7; v_call: TRBV6-5; d_call: TRBD2
cdr3_aa: CASRTGGGLYNEQFF; cdr3_nt: TGTGCCAGCAGAACGGGCGGGGGGCTCTACAATGAGCAGTTCTTC; clone_size: NA; j_call: TRBJ2-1; v_call: TRBV6-6; d_call: TRBD2
cdr3_aa: CATLGRGGPNNEQFF; cdr3_nt: TGTGCCACCTTAGGAAGAGGGGGCCCTAACAATGAGCAGTTCTTC; clone_size: NA; j_call: TRBJ2-1; v_call: TRBV19; d_call: TRBD1
cdr3_aa: CASSLPTDYEQYF; cdr3_nt: TGTGCCAGCAGCTTGCCGACAGACTACGAGCAGTACTTC; clone_size: NA; j_call: TRBJ2-7; v_call: TRBV7-2; d_call: NA
cdr3_aa: CASSLRVPDTQYF; cdr3_nt: TGTGCCAGCAGCCTCAGGGTCCCAGATACGCAGTATTTT; clone_size: NA; j_call: TRBJ2-3; v_call: TRBV3-1/TRBV3-2; d_call: NA
cdr3_aa: CASSVGTPGGEQYF; cdr3_nt: TGTGCCAGTAGTGTGGGGACTCCTGGGGGGGAGCAGTACTTC; clone_size: NA; j_call: TRBJ2-7; v_call: TRBV19; d_call: NA
cdr3_aa: CASSTGFNYGYTF; cdr3_nt: TGTGCCAGCAGCACAGGGTTTAACTATGGCTACACCTTC; clone_size: NA; j_call: TRBJ1-2; v_call: TRBV7-9; d_call: NA
cdr3_aa: CASEGQERNQPQHF; cdr3_nt: TGTGCCAGCGAGGGACAGGAGCGCAATCAGCCCCAGCATTTT; clone_size: NA; j_call: TRBJ1-5; v_call: TRBV28; d_call: TRBD1
cdr3_aa: CASSIAVAYEQYF; cdr3_nt: TGTGCCAGTAGTATCGCGGTGGCCTACGAGCAGTACTTC; clone_size: NA; j_call: TRBJ2-7; v_call: TRBV19; d_call: NA
cdr3_aa: CASSQDLGPSGDEQFF; cdr3_nt: TGTGCCAGCAGCCAAGATCTTGGTCCGTCAGGGGATGAGCAGTTCTTC; clone_size: NA; j_call: TRBJ2-1; v_call: TRBV3-1/TRBV3-2; d_call: NA
cdr3_aa: CASSFGGNEQFF; cdr3_nt: TGTGCCAGCAGTTTTGGAGGCAACGAGCAGTTCTTC; clone_size: NA; j_call: TRBJ2-1; v_call: TRBV12-3/TRBV12-4; d_call: NA
cdr3_aa: CASSLRETQYF; cdr3_nt: TGTGCCAGCAGTTTACGAGAGACCCAGTACTTC; clone_size: NA; j_call: TRBJ2-5; v_call: TRBV12-3/TRBV12-4; d_call: NA
cdr3_aa: CASSQGWRTSKLHEQYF; cdr3_nt: TGTGCCAGCAGCCAAGGATGGAGGACTAGCAAGCTCCACGAGCAGTACTTC; clone_size: NA; j_call: TRBJ2-7; v_call: TRBV4-2; d_call: TRBD2
cdr3_aa: CSGSHRLNTEAFF; cdr3_nt: TGCAGCGGCTCACACAGGCTCAACACTGAAGCTTTCTTT; clone_size: few; j_call: TRBJ1-1; v_call: TRBV29-1; d_call: NA